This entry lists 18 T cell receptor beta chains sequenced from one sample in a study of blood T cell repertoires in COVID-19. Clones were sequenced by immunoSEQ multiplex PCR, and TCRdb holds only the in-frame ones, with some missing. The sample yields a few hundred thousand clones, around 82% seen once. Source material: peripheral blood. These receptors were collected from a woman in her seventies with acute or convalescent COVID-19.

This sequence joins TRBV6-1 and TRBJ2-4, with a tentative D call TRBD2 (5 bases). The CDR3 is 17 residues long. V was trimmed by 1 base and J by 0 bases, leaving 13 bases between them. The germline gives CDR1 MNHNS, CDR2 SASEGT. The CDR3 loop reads CASSEEGLALAKNIQYF. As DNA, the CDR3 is TGTGCCAGCAGTGAAGAAGGGCTAGCTCTAGCCAAAAACATTCAGTACTTC.

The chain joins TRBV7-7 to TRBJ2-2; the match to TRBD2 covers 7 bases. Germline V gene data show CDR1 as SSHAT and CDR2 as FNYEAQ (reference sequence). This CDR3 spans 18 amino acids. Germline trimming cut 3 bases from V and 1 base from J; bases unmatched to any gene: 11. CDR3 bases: TGTGCCAGCAGCTTCCGAAAAGAGGGCGGGGGGAACACCGGGGAGCTGTTTTTT. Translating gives CASSFRKEGGGNTGELFF.

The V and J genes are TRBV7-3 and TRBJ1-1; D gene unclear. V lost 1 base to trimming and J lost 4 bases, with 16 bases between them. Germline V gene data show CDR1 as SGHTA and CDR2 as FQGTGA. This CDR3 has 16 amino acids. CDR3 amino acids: CASSLKAGSLGTEAFF. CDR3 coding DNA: TGTGCCAGCAGCTTAAAGGCCGGGTCGTTGGGCACTGAAGCTTTCTTT.

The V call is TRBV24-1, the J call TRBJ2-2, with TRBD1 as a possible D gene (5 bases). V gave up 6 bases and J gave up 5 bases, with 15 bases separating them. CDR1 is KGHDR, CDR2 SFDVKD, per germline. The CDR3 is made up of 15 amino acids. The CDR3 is CATSSVRAGTGELFF. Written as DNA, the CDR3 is TGTGCCACCAGTTCGGTCAGGGCCGGGACCGGGGAGCTGTTTTTT.

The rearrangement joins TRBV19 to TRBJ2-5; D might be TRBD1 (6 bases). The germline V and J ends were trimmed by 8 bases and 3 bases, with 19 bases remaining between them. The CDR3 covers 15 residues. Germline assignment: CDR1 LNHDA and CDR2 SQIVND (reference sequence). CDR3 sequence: CASQDGTNWEETQYF. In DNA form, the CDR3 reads TGTGCCAGTCAGGACGGGACAAACTGGGAAGAGACCCAGTACTTC.

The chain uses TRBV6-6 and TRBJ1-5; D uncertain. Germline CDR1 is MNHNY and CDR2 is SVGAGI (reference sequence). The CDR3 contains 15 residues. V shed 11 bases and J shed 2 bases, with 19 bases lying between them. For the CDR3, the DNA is TGTGCCGTCCGACACGAGGGCGGTGGCAATCAGCCCCAGCATTTT. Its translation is CAVRHEGGGNQPQHF.

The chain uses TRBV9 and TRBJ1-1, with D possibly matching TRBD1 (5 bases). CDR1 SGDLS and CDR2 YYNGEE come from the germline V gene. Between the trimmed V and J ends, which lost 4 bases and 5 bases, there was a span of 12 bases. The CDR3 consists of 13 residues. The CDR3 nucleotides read TGTGCCAGCAGCATTGACGGGGGGACTGAAGCTTTCTTT. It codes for CASSIDGGTEAFF.

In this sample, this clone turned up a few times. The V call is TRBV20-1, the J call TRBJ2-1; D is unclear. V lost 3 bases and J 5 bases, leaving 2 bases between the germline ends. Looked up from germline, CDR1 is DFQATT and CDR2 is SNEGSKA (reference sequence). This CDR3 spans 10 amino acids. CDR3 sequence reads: CSASDNEQFF. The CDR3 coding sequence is TGCAGTGCTAGCGACAATGAGCAGTTCTTC.

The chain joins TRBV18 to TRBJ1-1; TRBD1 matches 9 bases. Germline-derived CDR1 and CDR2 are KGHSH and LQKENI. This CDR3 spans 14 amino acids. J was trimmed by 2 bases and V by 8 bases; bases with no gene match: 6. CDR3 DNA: TGTGCCAGCAAGGACAGGGGCGGCAACACTGAAGCTTTCTTT. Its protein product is CASKDRGGNTEAFF. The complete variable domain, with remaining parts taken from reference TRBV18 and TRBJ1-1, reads NAGVMQNPRHLVRRRGQEARLRCSPMKGHSHVYWYRQLPEEGLKFMVYLQKENIIDESGMPKERFSAEFPKEGPSILRIQQVVRGDSAAYFCASKDRGGNTEAFFGQGTRLTVV.

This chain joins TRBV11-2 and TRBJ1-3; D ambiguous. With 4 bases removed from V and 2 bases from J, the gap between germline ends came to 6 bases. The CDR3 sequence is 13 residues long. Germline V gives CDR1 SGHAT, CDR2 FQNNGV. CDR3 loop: CASSWTTGNTIYF. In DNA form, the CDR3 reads TGTGCCAGCAGCTGGACTACTGGAAACACCATATATTTT. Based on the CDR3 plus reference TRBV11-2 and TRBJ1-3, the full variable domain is EAGVAQSPRYKIIEKRQSVAFWCNPISGHATLYWYQQILGQGPKLLIQFQNNGVVDDSQLPKDRFSAERLKGVDSTLKIQPAKLEDSAVYLCASSWTTGNTIYFGEGSWLTVV.

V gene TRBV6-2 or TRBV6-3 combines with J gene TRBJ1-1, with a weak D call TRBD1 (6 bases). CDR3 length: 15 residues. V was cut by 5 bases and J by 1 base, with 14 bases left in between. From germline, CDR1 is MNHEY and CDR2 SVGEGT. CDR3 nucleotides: TGTGCCAGCAGTCTAACAGGACAGTCGAACACTGAAGCTTTCTTT. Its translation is CASSLTGQSNTEAFF.

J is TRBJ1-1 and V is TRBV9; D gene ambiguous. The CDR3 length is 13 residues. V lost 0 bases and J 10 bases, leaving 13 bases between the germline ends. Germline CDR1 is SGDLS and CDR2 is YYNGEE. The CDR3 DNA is TGTGCCAGCAGCGTAGGGGGAGATTCTACAGCTTTCTTT. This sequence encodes CASSVGGDSTAFF.

CDR3 nucleotide sequence: TGTGCCAGCAGCCAAGAGGGGACAGGGGACTATGGCTACACCTTC. Encoded protein: CASSQEGTGDYGYTF. V and J are TRBV3-1 (or the pseudogene TRBV3-2) and TRBJ1-2; TRBD1 agrees at 10 bases. The junction had 1 base not matched to a gene; V was cut back by 0 bases and J by 3 bases. Germline values: CDR1 LGHDT, CDR2 YNNKEL (reference sequence). The CDR3 length is 15 residues.

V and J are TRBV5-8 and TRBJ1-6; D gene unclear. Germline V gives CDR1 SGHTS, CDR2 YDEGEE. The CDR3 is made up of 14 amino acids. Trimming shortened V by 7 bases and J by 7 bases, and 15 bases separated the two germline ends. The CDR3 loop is CASSVRVSNSPLHF. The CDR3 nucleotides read TGTGCCAGCTCCGTGCGGGTATCAAATTCACCCCTCCACTTT.

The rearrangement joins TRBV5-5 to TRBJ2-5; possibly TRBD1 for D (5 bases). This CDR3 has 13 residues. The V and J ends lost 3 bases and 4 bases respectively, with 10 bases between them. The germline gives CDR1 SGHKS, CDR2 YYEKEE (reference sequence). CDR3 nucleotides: TGTGCCAGCAGCTGGGGCTGGGGAGAGACCCAGTACTTC. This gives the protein CASSWGWGETQYF.

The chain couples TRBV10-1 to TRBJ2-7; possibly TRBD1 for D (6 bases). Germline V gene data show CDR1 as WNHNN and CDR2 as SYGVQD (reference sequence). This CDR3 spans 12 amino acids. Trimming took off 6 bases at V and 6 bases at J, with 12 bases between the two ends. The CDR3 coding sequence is TGCGCCAGCAGCCTAGGGGGTCTCGAGCAGTACTTC. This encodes CASSLGGLEQYF.

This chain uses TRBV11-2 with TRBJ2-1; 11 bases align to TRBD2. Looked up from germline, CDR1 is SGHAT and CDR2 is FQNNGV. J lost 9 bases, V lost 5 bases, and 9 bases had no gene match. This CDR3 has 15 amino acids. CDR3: CASSREGSGGGEQFF. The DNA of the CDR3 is TGTGCCAGCAGCCGTGAAGGTAGCGGGGGGGGTGAGCAGTTCTTC.

CDR3 loop: CATSRGVDSNIQYF. The CDR3 coding sequence is TGTGCCACCAGCAGAGGAGTTGACAGTAACATTCAGTACTTC. The rearrangement joins TRBV15 to TRBJ2-4, with D possibly being TRBD1 (5 bases). Germline V gives CDR1 LNHNV, CDR2 YYDKDF (reference sequence). The V end lost 1 base, the J end lost 7 bases, and 11 bases lay between the germline ends. The CDR3 runs 14 residues.